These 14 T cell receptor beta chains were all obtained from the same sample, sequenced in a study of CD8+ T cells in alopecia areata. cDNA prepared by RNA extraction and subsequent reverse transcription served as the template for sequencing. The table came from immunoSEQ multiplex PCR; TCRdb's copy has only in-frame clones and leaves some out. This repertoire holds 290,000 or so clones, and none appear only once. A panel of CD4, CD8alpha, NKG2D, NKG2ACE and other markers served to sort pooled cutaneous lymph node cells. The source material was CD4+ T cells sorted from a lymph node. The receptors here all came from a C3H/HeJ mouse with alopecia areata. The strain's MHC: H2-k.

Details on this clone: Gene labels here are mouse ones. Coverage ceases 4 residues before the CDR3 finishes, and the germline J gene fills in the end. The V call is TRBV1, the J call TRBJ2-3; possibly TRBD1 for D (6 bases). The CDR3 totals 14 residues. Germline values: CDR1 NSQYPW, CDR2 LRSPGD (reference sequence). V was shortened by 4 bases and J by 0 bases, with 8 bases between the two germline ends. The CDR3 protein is CTCSDRESAETLYF. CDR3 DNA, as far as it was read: TGCACCTGCAGTGACAGGGAAAGTGCAGAA.

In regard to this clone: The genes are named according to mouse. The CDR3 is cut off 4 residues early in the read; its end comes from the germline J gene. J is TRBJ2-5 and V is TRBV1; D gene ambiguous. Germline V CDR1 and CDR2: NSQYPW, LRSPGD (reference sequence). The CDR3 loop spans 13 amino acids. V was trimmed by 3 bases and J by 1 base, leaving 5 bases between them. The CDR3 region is CTCSAGYQDTQYF. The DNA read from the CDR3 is TGCACCTGCAGTGCTGGGTACCAAGAC.

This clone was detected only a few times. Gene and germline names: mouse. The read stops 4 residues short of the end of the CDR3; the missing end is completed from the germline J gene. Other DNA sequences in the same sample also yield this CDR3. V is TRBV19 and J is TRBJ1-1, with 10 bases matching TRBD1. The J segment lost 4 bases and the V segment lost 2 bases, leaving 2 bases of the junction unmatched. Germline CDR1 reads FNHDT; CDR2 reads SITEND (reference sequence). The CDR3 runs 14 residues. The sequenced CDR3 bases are TGTGCCAGCAGTATTCGGACAGGGGGCACA. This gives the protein CASSIRTGGT. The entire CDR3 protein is CASSIRTGGTEVFF.

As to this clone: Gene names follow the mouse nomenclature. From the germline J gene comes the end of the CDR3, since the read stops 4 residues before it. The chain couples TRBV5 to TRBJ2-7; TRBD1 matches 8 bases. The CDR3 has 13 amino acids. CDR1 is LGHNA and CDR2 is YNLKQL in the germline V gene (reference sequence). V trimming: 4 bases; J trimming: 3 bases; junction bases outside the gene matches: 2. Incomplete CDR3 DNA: TGTGCCAGCAGCCCCAGGGGGCTCTAT. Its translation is CASSPRGLY. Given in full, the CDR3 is CASSPRGLYEQYF.

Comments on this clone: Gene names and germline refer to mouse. CDR3 in amino acids: CASSDARTGGLYEQYF. The CDR3 DNA, read in part, is TGTGCCAGCAGTGATGCACGGACTGGGGGCCTATAT. The chain has TRBV13-1 and TRBJ2-7; 10 positions agree with TRBD2. With the read ending 4 residues before the CDR3 end, the germline J gene is used to fill in that end. The CDR3 sequence is 16 residues long. The germline V gene has CDR1 NSHNY and CDR2 SYGAGN.

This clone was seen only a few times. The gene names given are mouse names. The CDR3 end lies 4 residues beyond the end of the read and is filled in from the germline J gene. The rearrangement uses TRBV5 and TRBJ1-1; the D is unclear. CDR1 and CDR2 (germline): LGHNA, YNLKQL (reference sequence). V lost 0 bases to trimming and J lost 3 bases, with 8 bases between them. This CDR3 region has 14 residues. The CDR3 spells CASSQEGRDTEVFF. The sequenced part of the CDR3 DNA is TGTGCCAGCAGCCAAGAGGGGAGGGACACA.

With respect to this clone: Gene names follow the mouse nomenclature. CDR3 protein: CASSIRGRNTEVFF. Partial CDR3 DNA: TGTGCCAGCAGTATAAGGGGGCGGAACACA. This chain connects TRBV19 to TRBJ1-1; 7 bases are shared with TRBD1. The sequenced fragment ends 4 residues before the CDR3 boundary, so the rest is inferred from the germline J gene. V lost 1 base and J lost 1; bases outside the gene matches: 1. Germline V gives CDR1 FNHDT, CDR2 SITEND (reference sequence). CDR3 length: 14 amino acids.

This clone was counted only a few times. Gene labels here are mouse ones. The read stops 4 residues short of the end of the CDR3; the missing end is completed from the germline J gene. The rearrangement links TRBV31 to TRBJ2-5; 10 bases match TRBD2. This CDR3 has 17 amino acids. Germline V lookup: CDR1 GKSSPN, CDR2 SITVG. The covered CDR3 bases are TGTGCCTGGAGTCCCTCCCCGGCCGGGACTGGGGAGGAC. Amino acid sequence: CAWSPSPAGTGED. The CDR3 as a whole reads CAWSPSPAGTGEDTQYF.

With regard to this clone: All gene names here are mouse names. The CDR3 bases that were read are TGTGCCTGGAGTCTGAGGGGGGCGAAC. Translating it yields CAWSLRGAN. The whole CDR3 region reads CAWSLRGANTLYF. The chain joins TRBV31 to TRBJ2-4; weak D call: TRBD2 (7 bases). The read halts 4 residues ahead of the CDR3 end, with the missing end drawn from the germline J gene. The CDR3 has 13 amino acids. The germline V gene has CDR1 GKSSPN and CDR2 SITVG. Full variable domain (missing parts from reference TRBV31 and TRBJ2-4): AQTIHQWPVAEIKAVGSPLSLGCTIKGKSSPNLYWYWQATGGTLQQLFYSITVGQVESVVQLNLSASRPKDDQFILSTEKLLLSHSGFYLCAWSLRGANTLYFGAGTRLSVL.

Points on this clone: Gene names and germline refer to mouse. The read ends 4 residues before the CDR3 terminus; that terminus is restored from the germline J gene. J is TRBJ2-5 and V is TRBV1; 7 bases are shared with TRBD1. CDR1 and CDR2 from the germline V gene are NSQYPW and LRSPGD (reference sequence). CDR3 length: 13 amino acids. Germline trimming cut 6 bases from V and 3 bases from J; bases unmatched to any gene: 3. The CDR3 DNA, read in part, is TGCACCTGCAGGGTGGGACAGCAAGAC. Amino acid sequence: CTCRVGQQD. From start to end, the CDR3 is CTCRVGQQDTQYF.

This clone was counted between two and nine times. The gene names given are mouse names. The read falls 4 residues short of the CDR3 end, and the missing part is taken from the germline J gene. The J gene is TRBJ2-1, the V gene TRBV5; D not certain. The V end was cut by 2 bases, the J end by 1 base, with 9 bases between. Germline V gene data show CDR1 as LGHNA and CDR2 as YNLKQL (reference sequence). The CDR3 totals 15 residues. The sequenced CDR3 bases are TGTGCCAGCAGCCAACAGGACGGGAACTATGCT. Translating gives CASSQQDGNYA. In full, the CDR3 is CASSQQDGNYAEQFF.

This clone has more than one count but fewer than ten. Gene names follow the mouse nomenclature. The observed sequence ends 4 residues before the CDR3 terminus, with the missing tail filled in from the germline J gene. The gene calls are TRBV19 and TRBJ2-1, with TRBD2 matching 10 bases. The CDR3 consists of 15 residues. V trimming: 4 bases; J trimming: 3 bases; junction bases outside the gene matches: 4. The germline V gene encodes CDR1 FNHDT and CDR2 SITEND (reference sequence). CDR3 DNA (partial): TGTGCCAGCAGTCAAGACTGGGGGGCCTATGCT. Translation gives CASSQDWGAYA. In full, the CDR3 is CASSQDWGAYAEQFF.

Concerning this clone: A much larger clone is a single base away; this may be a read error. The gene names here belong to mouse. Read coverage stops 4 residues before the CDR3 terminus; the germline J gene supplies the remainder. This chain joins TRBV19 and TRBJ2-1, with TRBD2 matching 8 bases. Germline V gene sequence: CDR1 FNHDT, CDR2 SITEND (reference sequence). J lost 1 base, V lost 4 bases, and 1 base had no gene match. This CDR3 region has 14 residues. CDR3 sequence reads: CASSYWGNYAEQFF. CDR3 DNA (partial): TGTGCCAGCAGTTACTGGGGGAACTATGCT.

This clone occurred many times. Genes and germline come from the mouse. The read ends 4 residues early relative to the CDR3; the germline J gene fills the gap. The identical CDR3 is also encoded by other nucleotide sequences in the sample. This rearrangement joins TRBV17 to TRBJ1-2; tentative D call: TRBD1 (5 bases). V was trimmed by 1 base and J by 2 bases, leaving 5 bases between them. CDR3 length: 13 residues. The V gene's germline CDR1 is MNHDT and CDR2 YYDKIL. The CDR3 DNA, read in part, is TGTGCTAGCAGTAGAGGACAGAACTCC. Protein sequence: CASSRGQNS. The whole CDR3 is CASSRGQNSDYTF.